The 5 T cell receptor beta chains reported below all come from one sample, sequenced in a study of T-cell memory formation after mild COVID-19. MiXCR, run by TCRdb on the 5' RACE reads, gives a single entry per CDR3 protein. Here the sample spans 550,000 to 700,000 distinct CDR3 sequences, around a sixth being singletons. The sequenced sample consisted of PBMCs or a T cell subset sorted from them (not recorded which). The receptors derive from an adult woman who had mild COVID-19 (a few samples of this study predate the infection). Cell type and time point are not known.

V usage is TRBV5-1 and J usage is TRBJ2-1; tentatively, D is TRBD2 (6 bases). The germline V gene encodes CDR1 SGHRS and CDR2 YFSETQ. Trimming took 4 bases from V and 7 from J, leaving 15 bases between them. This CDR3 region has 14 residues. In DNA form, the CDR3 reads TGCGCCAGCAGCCGGGGACTCTGGGGGAATGAGCAGTTCTTC. Translating it yields CASSRGLWGNEQFF.

Only a few counts were recorded for this clonotype. The chain carries TRBV5-1 and TRBJ1-1; 7 bases align to TRBD1. The V and J ends lost 4 bases and 3 bases, in that order; junction bases with no gene match: 6. The CDR3 sequence is 14 residues long. Per the germline V gene, CDR1 is SGHRS and CDR2 is YFSETQ. The CDR3 DNA sequence: TGCGCCAGCAGCCTGCCGGGACAGTACACTGAAGCTTTCTTT. Its translation is CASSLPGQYTEAFF.

The chain uses TRBV9 and TRBJ2-3; D may correspond to TRBD1 or TRBD2 (6 bases each). The CDR3 has 18 amino acids. Germline V CDR1 and CDR2: SGDLS, YYNGEE. Trimming took 4 bases from V and 4 from J, leaving 25 bases between them. CDR3 in DNA: TGTGCCAGCAGCCCACTCCCCCTCGGGGGCCTATTCCCAGATACGCAGTATTTT. Translating gives CASSPLPLGGLFPDTQYF.

The V call is TRBV21-1, the J call TRBJ2-5; TRBD1, as called in the table, went unchecked against the DNA. TRBV21-1 counts as a pseudogene. This CDR3 has 18 amino acids. CDR3: CASSKEGNRGPIEETQYF. The CDR3 coding sequence is TGTGCCAGCAGCAAAGAGGGGAACAGGGGGCCGATAGAAGAGACCCAGTACTTC.

This clonotype was counted between two and nine times. This chain uses TRBV12-3 or TRBV12-4 with TRBJ1-3; possibly TRBD1 for D (6 bases). V was trimmed by 7 bases and J by 2 bases, leaving 15 bases between them. CDR3 length equals 15 residues. The CDR3: CASIPGVIAGNTIYF. The CDR3 coding sequence is TGTGCCAGCATTCCAGGGGTAATCGCTGGAAACACCATATATTTT.